This T cell receptor beta chain was observed in a study of T cell responses to AZD1222 COVID-19 vaccine. Study-level points and caveats: Vaccination with two AZD1222 doses was followed by a rise in Spike-specific TCR breadth and depth. Spike was spanned by vaccine-associated CD4 TCRs, which were dominant at 160-218 and 743-854.

Germline loops: CDR1 SGHRS, CDR2 YFSETQ. This CDR3 is 15 amino acids long. The junction had 8 bases not matched to a gene; V was cut back by 3 bases and J by 4 bases. With respect to this clone: Its antigen is not identified.

Assay used: immunoSEQ multiplex PCR; TCRdb lists only in-frame clones, some missing. The sample carries over 85,000 clones, more than 70% recorded once. Material: peripheral blood, obtained 28 days after the second AZD1222 dose. The sequence was collected from an adult who received the AZD1222 COVID-19 vaccine. The genes are TRBV5-1 and TRBJ1-2; 8 nucleotides match TRBD1. CDR3 region: CASSSDRDNSYGYTF. The CDR3 nucleotides are TGCGCCAGCAGCTCGGACAGGGATAATAGCTATGGCTACACCTTC.